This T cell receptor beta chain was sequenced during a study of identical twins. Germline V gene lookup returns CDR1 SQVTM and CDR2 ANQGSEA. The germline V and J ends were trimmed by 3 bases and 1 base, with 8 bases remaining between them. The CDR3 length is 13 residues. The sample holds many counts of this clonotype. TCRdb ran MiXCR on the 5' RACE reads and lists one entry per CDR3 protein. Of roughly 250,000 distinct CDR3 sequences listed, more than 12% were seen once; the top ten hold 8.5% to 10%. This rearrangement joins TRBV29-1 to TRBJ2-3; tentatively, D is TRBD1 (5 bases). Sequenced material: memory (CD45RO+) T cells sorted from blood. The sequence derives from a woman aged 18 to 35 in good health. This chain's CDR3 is CSVDEGGTDTQYF. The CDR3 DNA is TGCAGCGTTGATGAAGGGGGCACAGATACGCAGTATTTT.